This T cell receptor beta chain was identified in a study of blood T cell repertoires in COVID-19. Study-wide background: Some COVID-19 samples were acute and others convalescent; all came from the United States, Italy and Spain. PBMCs, B-cell-depleted T cells, or T cells provided the cDNA or gDNA that made up the material.

Germline assignment: CDR1 SGHRS and CDR2 YFSETQ. CDR3 length: 14 amino acids. V was shortened by 0 bases and J by 4 bases, with 9 bases between the two germline ends. Study processing details: Counts of nucleated cells, estimated from reference gene primer amplification, were obtained. Only in-frame clones appear in the TCRdb table, and some are missing; sequencing was by immunoSEQ multiplex PCR. V, J and clone size are those of that table, while D and trimming were read from the DNA. The data hold over 85,000 clones, with 70% to 85% observed a single time. The source material was peripheral blood. The TCR originated in a man in his fifties or sixties with acute or convalescent COVID-19. The gene calls are TRBV5-1 and TRBJ2-3, with a possible D match to TRBD1 (6 bases). The CDR3 nucleotides are TGCGCCAGCAGCTTGGAACAGGGCTCAGATACGCAGTATTTT. Its protein product is CASSLEQGSDTQYF.